What follows are 7 T cell receptor beta chains derived from one specimen sequenced in a study of vaccination effects on CD4 cells after COVID-19. Following culture for 9 to 11 days, CD4+ T cells were isolated. The assay was immunoSEQ multiplex PCR, and TCRdb's table has in-frame clones only and misses some. There are 45,000 to 50,000 clones in the sample; about 70% occur only once, and about an eighth lies in the top ten. These receptors lack a known antigen. Sequenced here: CD4+ T cells from PBMCs cultured without peptide, sampled before COVID-19 vaccination. The origin of the receptors is a human donor who had a prior SARS-CoV-2 infection.

The chain joins TRBV27 to TRBJ1-5; D perhaps matches TRBD1 (5 bases). From germline, CDR1 is MNHEY and CDR2 SMNVEV (reference sequence). The CDR3 runs 14 residues. The V gene lost 8 bases and the J gene lost 4 bases, with 15 bases spanning the gap. CDR3 DNA: TGTGCCAGCGGATTGATGGGGGGAAATCAGCCCCAGCATTTT. Translating gives CASGLMGGNQPQHF.

The J gene is TRBJ2-4, the V gene TRBV28; D remains unclear. Germline-derived CDR1 and CDR2 are MDHEN and SYDVKM. V was pared by 5 bases and J by 1 base, with 9 bases between. The CDR3 totals 14 residues. CDR3 loop: CASSPIRAKNIQYF. DNA of the CDR3: TGTGCCAGCAGTCCGATAAGGGCCAAAAACATTCAGTACTTC.

The rearrangement uses TRBV28 and TRBJ1-2, with TRBD1 matching 7 bases. Germline assignment: CDR1 MDHEN and CDR2 SYDVKM. CDR3 length equals 16 residues. J lost 4 bases, V lost 3 bases, and 11 bases had no gene match. CDR3 DNA: TGTGCCAGCAGTTTCCTAGGACAGGACATAGGCTATGGCTACACCTTC. This encodes CASSFLGQDIGYGYTF.

Here the CDR3 DNA reads TGTGCCAGCATGGTCAGGGTGGGGGGAGATACGCAGTATTTT. This encodes CASMVRVGGDTQYF. The V gene is TRBV2, the J gene TRBJ2-3; D possibly corresponds to TRBD2 (6 bases). The CDR3 is made up of 14 amino acids. Trimming shortened V by 7 bases and J by 5 bases, and 16 bases separated the two germline ends. Germline CDR1 reads SNHLY; CDR2 reads FYNNEI.

The V and J genes are TRBV28 and TRBJ2-6; D is undetermined. This CDR3 has 15 amino acids. With 3 bases removed from V and 0 bases from J, the gap between germline ends came to 6 bases. Germline V gives CDR1 MDHEN, CDR2 SYDVKM. Written as DNA, the CDR3 is TGTGCCAGCAGTTTTTCCCTCTCTGGGGCCAACGTCCTGACTTTC. The encoded protein is CASSFSLSGANVLTF.

A few counts support this clone. The V and J genes are TRBV15 and TRBJ1-5; D perhaps matches TRBD1 (6 bases). Per the germline V gene, CDR1 is LNHNV and CDR2 is YYDKDF (reference sequence). The CDR3 runs 16 residues. Trimming pared 1 base from V and 5 bases from J, leaving 15 bases between. The CDR3 DNA reads as TGTGCCACCAGCAGAGCCTTAAGGACAGAGGATCAGCCCCAGCATTTT. Encoded protein: CATSRALRTEDQPQHF.

The rearrangement joins TRBV7-8 to TRBJ2-2; perhaps TRBD1 as D (5 bases). With 5 bases removed from V and 7 bases from J, the gap between germline ends came to 20 bases. The CDR3 covers 16 residues. Germline lookup yields CDR1 SGHVS and CDR2 FQNEAQ. CDR3 nucleotide sequence: TGTGCCAGCAGCAAATTCGGCAGGGTACTCGGCGGGGAGCTGTTTTTT. It is translated as CASSKFGRVLGGELFF.